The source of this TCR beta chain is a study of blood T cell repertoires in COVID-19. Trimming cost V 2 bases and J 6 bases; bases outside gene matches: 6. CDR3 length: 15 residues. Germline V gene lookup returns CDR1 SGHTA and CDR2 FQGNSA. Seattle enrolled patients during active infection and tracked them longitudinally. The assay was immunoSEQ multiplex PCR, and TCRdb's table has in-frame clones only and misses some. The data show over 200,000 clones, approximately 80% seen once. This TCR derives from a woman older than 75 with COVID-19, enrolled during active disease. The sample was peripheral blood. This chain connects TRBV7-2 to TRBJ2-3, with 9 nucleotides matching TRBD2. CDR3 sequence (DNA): TGTGCCAGCAGCTTAAGGCGGGGGGGCCCCGATACGCAGTATTTT. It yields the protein CASSLRRGGPDTQYF.